A selection of T cell receptor beta chains follows, all from one sample in a study of blood T cells in healthy people across ages. TCRdb itself ran the 5' RACE reads through MiXCR, one entry per CDR3 protein. Among about 1.5 million distinct CDR3 sequences listed, roughly 43% were seen once. The sample consisted of blood. The receptors originated from a woman between 18 and 30 years old in good health. The CDR3 runs from the conserved cysteine through the conserved F or W. The order of the fields is clone size, V gene, J gene, D gene, CDR3 protein, CDR3 DNA. The D gene is left open where the match is weak. The size field is filled for only some rows; it gives once, few, many or a size class.

clone size: -
V gene: TRBV27
J gene: TRBJ2-1
D gene: TRBD2
CDR3 protein: CASSLLGLAGVYNEQFF
CDR3 DNA: TGTGCCAGCAGTTTATTGGGACTAGCGGGGGTGTACAATGAGCAGTTCTTC

clone size: few
V gene: TRBV27
J gene: TRBJ2-4
D gene: -
CDR3 protein: CASSPLTVAKNIQYF
CDR3 DNA: TGTGCCAGCAGTCCCCTCACCGTAGCCAAAAACATTCAGTACTTC

clone size: -
V gene: TRBV2
J gene: TRBJ2-5
D gene: -
CDR3 protein: CASEKRETQYF
CDR3 DNA: TGTGCCAGCGAGAAACGGGAGACCCAGTACTTC

clone size: -
V gene: TRBV6-2/TRBV6-3
J gene: TRBJ1-5
D gene: -
CDR3 protein: CASSQSRGGLNQPQHF
CDR3 DNA: TGTGCCAGCAGTCAATCCCGGGGGGGGTTGAATCAGCCCCAGCATTTT

clone size: -
V gene: TRBV5-1
J gene: TRBJ2-7
D gene: -
CDR3 protein: CASSLVAPGNEQYF
CDR3 DNA: TGCGCCAGCAGCTTGGTGGCCCCCGGGAACGAGCAGTACTTC

clone size: many
V gene: TRBV20-1
J gene: TRBJ2-7
D gene: TRBD1
CDR3 protein: CSARSDRGLHNEQYF
CDR3 DNA: TGCAGTGCTAGATCGGACAGGGGGCTCCACAATGAGCAGTACTTC

clone size: once
V gene: TRBV7-2
J gene: TRBJ1-2
D gene: -
CDR3 protein: CASSLAGQNSNYGYTF
CDR3 DNA: TGTGCCAGCAGCTTAGCAGGGCAGAACTCCAACTATGGCTACACCTTC

clone size: -
V gene: TRBV29-1
J gene: TRBJ2-1
D gene: TRBD1
CDR3 protein: CSVETQGAGEQFF
CDR3 DNA: TGCAGCGTTGAGACCCAGGGGGCCGGTGAGCAGTTCTTC

clone size: -
V gene: TRBV7-7
J gene: TRBJ2-5
D gene: TRBD2
CDR3 protein: CASSLIRAGQETQYF
CDR3 DNA: TGTGCTAGCAGCTTGATACGAGCGGGGCAAGAGACCCAGTACTTC

clone size: few
V gene: TRBV6-4
J gene: TRBJ2-4
D gene: TRBD2
CDR3 protein: CASRGRGKNIQYF
CDR3 DNA: TGTGCCAGCAGAGGGAGGGGCAAAAACATTCAGTACTTC

clone size: -
V gene: TRBV20-1
J gene: TRBJ2-7
D gene: -
CDR3 protein: CSARDLSGTYEQYF
CDR3 DNA: TGCAGTGCTAGAGATCTAAGTGGAACCTACGAGCAGTACTTC

clone size: -
V gene: TRBV27
J gene: TRBJ1-1
D gene: -
CDR3 protein: CASSQRVGTEAFF
CDR3 DNA: TGTGCCAGCAGCCAGCGTGTCGGAACTGAAGCTTTCTTT

clone size: -
V gene: TRBV11-2
J gene: TRBJ1-1
D gene: -
CDR3 protein: CASRGGQRTEAFF
CDR3 DNA: TGTGCCAGCAGAGGCGGACAGCGGACTGAAGCTTTCTTT

clone size: few
V gene: TRBV7-2
J gene: TRBJ2-5
D gene: -
CDR3 protein: CASSLFTEIQYF
CDR3 DNA: TGTGCCAGCAGCTTATTTACTGAGATTCAGTACTTC

clone size: many
V gene: TRBV10-3
J gene: TRBJ2-7
D gene: -
CDR3 protein: CAISESRGPEQYF
CDR3 DNA: TGTGCCATCAGTGAGTCTCGAGGGCCCGAGCAGTACTTC

clone size: few
V gene: TRBV7-9
J gene: TRBJ2-7
D gene: -
CDR3 protein: CASSLGQVLVYEQYF
CDR3 DNA: TGTGCCAGCAGCTTAGGACAAGTCCTGGTCTACGAGCAGTACTTC

clone size: few
V gene: TRBV9
J gene: TRBJ1-5
D gene: -
CDR3 protein: CASSVGAYSNQPQHF
CDR3 DNA: TGTGCCAGCAGCGTAGGGGCGTATAGCAATCAGCCCCAGCATTTT

clone size: once
V gene: TRBV5-1
J gene: TRBJ2-7
D gene: TRBD1
CDR3 protein: CASSADGTGASYEQYF
CDR3 DNA: TGCGCCAGCAGCGCGGACGGGACAGGGGCTTCCTACGAGCAGTACTTC

clone size: -
V gene: TRBV12-3/TRBV12-4
J gene: TRBJ2-5
D gene: TRBD2
CDR3 protein: CASRVWTGGNEQYF
CDR3 DNA: TGTGCCAGCCGGGTTTGGACGGGGGGGAATGAGCAGTACTTC

clone size: few
V gene: TRBV6-1
J gene: TRBJ1-4
D gene: -
CDR3 protein: CASIFGRTNEKLFF
CDR3 DNA: TGTGCCAGCATTTTCGGACGAACTAATGAAAAACTGTTTTTT

clone size: -
V gene: TRBV20-1
J gene: TRBJ2-7
D gene: -
CDR3 protein: CSASWQTSSYEQYF
CDR3 DNA: TGCAGTGCTAGTTGGCAAACGAGCTCCTACGAGCAGTACTTC

clone size: few
V gene: TRBV6-5
J gene: TRBJ2-7
D gene: -
CDR3 protein: CASSYFGQVYEQYF
CDR3 DNA: TGTGCCAGCAGTTACTTCGGACAAGTATACGAGCAGTACTTC

clone size: -
V gene: TRBV12-5
J gene: TRBJ2-1
D gene: TRBD1
CDR3 protein: CASGTGQKKYNEQFF
CDR3 DNA: TGTGCTAGTGGTACGGGACAGAAAAAATACAATGAGCAGTTCTTC

clone size: -
V gene: TRBV27
J gene: TRBJ2-2
D gene: TRBD2
CDR3 protein: CVSSLAGANTGELFF
CDR3 DNA: TGTGTCAGCAGTTTAGCGGGGGCCAACACCGGGGAGCTGTTTTTT

clone size: -
V gene: TRBV29-1
J gene: TRBJ2-3
D gene: -
CDR3 protein: CSGGGSLTDTQYF
CDR3 DNA: TGCAGCGGTGGGGGCAGCCTGACAGATACGCAGTATTTT

clone size: -
V gene: TRBV9
J gene: TRBJ1-1
D gene: -
CDR3 protein: CASSGEGGGEAFF
CDR3 DNA: TGTGCCAGCAGCGGAGAAGGGGGAGGTGAAGCTTTCTTT

clone size: -
V gene: TRBV30
J gene: TRBJ1-2
D gene: -
CDR3 protein: CAWTDDGYNYGYTF
CDR3 DNA: TGTGCCTGGACCGACGACGGATACAACTATGGCTACACCTTC

clone size: -
V gene: TRBV3-1
J gene: TRBJ2-1
D gene: -
CDR3 protein: CASSQVPLANYNEQFF
CDR3 DNA: TGTGCCAGCAGCCAAGTTCCGCTAGCAAACTACAATGAGCAGTTCTTC

clone size: -
V gene: TRBV5-6
J gene: TRBJ1-6
D gene: -
CDR3 protein: CASRKGHNSYNSPLHF
CDR3 DNA: TGTGCCAGCAGGAAGGGACACAACTCCTATAATTCACCCCTCCACTTT

clone size: -
V gene: TRBV2
J gene: TRBJ1-1
D gene: -
CDR3 protein: CASSESAEAFF
CDR3 DNA: TGTGCCAGCAGTGAATCGGCTGAAGCTTTCTTT

clone size: -
V gene: TRBV20-1
J gene: TRBJ2-1
D gene: TRBD2
CDR3 protein: CSARDPGTSGSEQFF
CDR3 DNA: TGCAGTGCTAGAGATCCCGGGACTAGCGGGAGTGAGCAGTTCTTC

clone size: few
V gene: TRBV20-1
J gene: TRBJ1-5
D gene: -
CDR3 protein: CSASKGNSNQPQHF
CDR3 DNA: TGCAGTGCTAGCAAGGGAAATAGCAATCAGCCCCAGCATTTT

clone size: few
V gene: TRBV20-1
J gene: TRBJ2-7
D gene: -
CDR3 protein: CSASAGGTTYEQYF
CDR3 DNA: TGCAGTGCTAGTGCCGGGGGCACTACCTACGAGCAGTACTTC

clone size: few
V gene: TRBV7-2
J gene: TRBJ2-5
D gene: TRBD2
CDR3 protein: CASSLAPRTSGRAVETQYF
CDR3 DNA: TGTGCCAGCAGCTTAGCTCCAAGGACTAGCGGGAGGGCCGTAGAGACCCAGTACTTC

clone size: -
V gene: TRBV4-3
J gene: TRBJ2-7
D gene: TRBD2
CDR3 protein: CASSQQDTTSGRAYGQYF
CDR3 DNA: TGCGCCAGCAGCCAACAGGACACAACTAGCGGGAGGGCCTACGGGCAGTACTTC

clone size: -
V gene: TRBV6-5
J gene: TRBJ1-1
D gene: -
CDR3 protein: CASRNGVDTEALF
CDR3 DNA: TGTGCCAGCAGAAATGGAGTAGACACTGAAGCTTTGTTT

clone size: few
V gene: TRBV29-1
J gene: TRBJ2-1
D gene: -
CDR3 protein: CSVETFGHNEQFF
CDR3 DNA: TGCAGCGTTGAAACCTTCGGCCACAATGAGCAGTTCTTC

clone size: few
V gene: TRBV6-2/TRBV6-3
J gene: TRBJ1-2
D gene: -
CDR3 protein: CASSYAQYGYTF
CDR3 DNA: TGTGCCAGCAGTTACGCCCAATATGGCTACACCTTC

clone size: -
V gene: TRBV20-1
J gene: TRBJ2-3
D gene: -
CDR3 protein: CSASKTDTQYF
CDR3 DNA: TGCAGTGCTAGCAAGACAGATACGCAGTATTTT

clone size: -
V gene: TRBV25-1
J gene: TRBJ2-3
D gene: TRBD1
CDR3 protein: CASSGQGKFNTQYF
CDR3 DNA: TGTGCCAGCAGTGGACAGGGAAAGTTCAATACGCAGTATTTT

clone size: few
V gene: TRBV4-3
J gene: TRBJ2-1
D gene: -
CDR3 protein: CASSQRPLDGGEQFF
CDR3 DNA: TGCGCCAGCAGCCAAAGGCCATTGGACGGTGGTGAGCAGTTCTTC

clone size: -
V gene: TRBV25-1
J gene: TRBJ2-1
D gene: TRBD1
CDR3 protein: CASNEQGYMETQFF
CDR3 DNA: TGTGCCAGCAACGAACAGGGGTATATGGAGACCCAGTTCTTC

clone size: few
V gene: TRBV9
J gene: TRBJ2-1
D gene: -
CDR3 protein: CASSIRLGSYNEQFF
CDR3 DNA: TGTGCCAGCAGCATAAGACTAGGGTCCTACAATGAGCAGTTCTTC